Included here is one TCR beta chain sequence, with context. The sample comes from a study of blood T cell repertoires in COVID-19. Study-wide context: Specimens from acute and convalescent COVID-19 originated in the United States, Italy and Spain. T cells, B-cell-depleted T cells, or PBMCs supplied cDNA or gDNA.

V shed 8 bases and J 1 base; nucleotides not matched to a gene: 11. Germline CDR1 is MGHRA and CDR2 is YSYEKL. The CDR3 length is 18 residues. In the original workflow: The assay estimated nucleated cells by amplifying reference gene primers. Repertoires were generated with immunoSEQ multiplex PCR, while TCRdb's copy carries only in-frame clones and drops some. From that table come the V and J calls and clone size; the DNA was used to work out D and trimming. The sample has approximately 99,000 clones; 88% are singletons. The source material was peripheral blood. The receptor comes from a man aged 45-60 years with COVID-19, enrolled during active disease. The chain has TRBV4-1 and TRBJ1-6; 10 bases align to TRBD1. CDR3 sequence reads: CASAQTPGQGSYNSPLHF. The CDR3, as DNA: TGCGCCAGCGCACAAACACCGGGACAGGGGTCCTATAATTCACCCCTCCACTTT.